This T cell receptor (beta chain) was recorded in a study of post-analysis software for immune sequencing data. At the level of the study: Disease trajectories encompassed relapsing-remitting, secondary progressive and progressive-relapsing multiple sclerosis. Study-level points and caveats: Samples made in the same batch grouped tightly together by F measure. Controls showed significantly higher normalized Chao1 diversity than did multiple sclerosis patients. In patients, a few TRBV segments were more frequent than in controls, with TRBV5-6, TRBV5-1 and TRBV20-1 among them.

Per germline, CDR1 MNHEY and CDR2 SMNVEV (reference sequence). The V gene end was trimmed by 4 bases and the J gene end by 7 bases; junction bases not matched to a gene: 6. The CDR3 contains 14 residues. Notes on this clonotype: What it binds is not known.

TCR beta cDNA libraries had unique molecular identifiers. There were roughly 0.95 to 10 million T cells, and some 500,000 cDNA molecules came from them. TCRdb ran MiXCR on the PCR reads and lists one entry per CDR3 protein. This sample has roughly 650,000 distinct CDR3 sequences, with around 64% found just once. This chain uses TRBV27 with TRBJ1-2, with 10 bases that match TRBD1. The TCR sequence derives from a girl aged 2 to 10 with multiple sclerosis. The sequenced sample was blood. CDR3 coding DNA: TGTGCCAGCAGTTCGCCGTGGACAGGGGGTGGCTACACCTTC. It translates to CASSSPWTGGGYTF.